This T cell receptor (beta chain) was recorded in a study of identical twins. TCRdb re-called the 5' RACE reads with MiXCR, one entry per CDR3 protein. This sample yields 350,000 to 450,000 distinct CDR3 sequences, of which 15% to 20% are seen a single time; 10% to 15% belongs to the top ten. The sequence derives from a man in his forties or fifties in good health. The specimen was naive T cells sorted from blood.

The CDR3 nucleotides read TGTGCCAGCAGCAAGAGCCGGGACCTCGTTGCTGGGGGCTACACCTTC. Translating gives CASSKSRDLVAGGYTF. The chain employs TRBV7-9 and TRBJ1-2, with D tentatively TRBD1 (5 bases). This CDR3 has 16 amino acids. Per the germline V gene, CDR1 is SEHNR and CDR2 is FQNEAQ (reference sequence). Trimming stripped 5 bases from V and 8 bases from J, with 24 bases between.